These T cell receptor beta chains were read from a single sample in a study of beta chain features in type 1 diabetes. Some clones are missing from TCRdb's copy, which holds only in-frame ones; the method was immunoSEQ multiplex PCR. The table records approximately 250,000 clones, roughly 17% of them present only once. Sequenced input: naive CD4+ T cells from blood. These receptors were taken from a man in his thirties or forties with type 1 diabetes. Each CDR3 is given without its conserved first and last residue. Rows give clone size only sometimes, using once, few, many, or a class for an expanded clone.

v_call	clone_size	j_call	cdr3_aa
TRBV28	.	TRBJ2-5	ASIMTSGRETQY
TRBV7-7	.	TRBJ2-1	ASSLDPELFNEQF
TRBV5-6	.	TRBJ2-1	ASSLDRYNEQF
TRBV15	.	TRBJ2-7	ATSRVGERTYEQY
TRBV5-1	.	TRBJ2-3	ASSLGLAGTDTQY
TRBV29-1	few	TRBJ2-2	SAKGKIDTGELF
TRBV7-2	few	TRBJ2-7	ASSLGRGRYEQY
TRBV11-2	.	TRBJ2-3	ASSPRGGTSTDTQY
TRBV30	few	TRBJ2-1	AWSLISGSYNEQF
TRBV5-1	few	TRBJ2-7	ASSFNHNYEQY
TRBV28	.	TRBJ2-2	ASSLWRGRTNTGELF
TRBV5-4	.	TRBJ2-5	ASSLVSGQETQY
TRBV7-2	.	TRBJ2-7	ASTLRRSYEQY
TRBV7-9	few	TRBJ2-7	ASSSRQGPYEQY
TRBV10-3	.	TRBJ2-7	AVSRGRLAGGYEQY
TRBV29-1	few	TRBJ1-2	SVAQGANYGYT
TRBV9	.	TRBJ2-7	ASSAGTSGSYEQY
TRBV27	.	TRBJ2-3	ASRPADVFTDTQY
TRBV7-9	.	TRBJ1-5	ASSLGPAAGHQPQH
TRBV19	.	TRBJ2-1	ASRPSSLYNEQF
TRBV6-5	.	TRBJ2-7	ARAGTKNYEQY
TRBV29-1	few	TRBJ1-1	SVAGIRGTEAF
TRBV7-9	.	TRBJ2-3	ASSLTGDSYTQY
TRBV6-1	.	TRBJ1-2	ASSEDRAYGYT
TRBV6-5	few	TRBJ2-3	AIRHEDTQY
TRBV30	.	TRBJ2-1	AWSPAGTRERSEQF
TRBV30	few	TRBJ1-3	AWSRGEGNTIY
TRBV29-1	few	TRBJ2-7	SVGGLAAYEQY
TRBV29-1	few	TRBJ2-1	SVEPGEAYNEQF
TRBV9	.	TRBJ2-2	ASSAQPTGELF
TRBV2	.	TRBJ1-2	ASSDSRDWYGYT
TRBV15	once	TRBJ2-7	ATSRDLSSGKREQY
TRBV11-1	few	TRBJ2-7	ASSLTAYEQY
TRBV2	.	TRBJ1-1	ASRPRSMNTEAF
TRBV10-3	.	TRBJ2-2	AISGVQGIAGELF
TRBV7-3	.	TRBJ2-7	ASSSADPRGEQY
TRBV5-6	few	TRBJ2-3	ASSLYGGRGDTQY
TRBV29-1	.	TRBJ2-3	SGSGRGYGTDTQY
TRBV5-1	few	TRBJ2-7	ASQREGGDLYEQY
TRBV4-2	few	TRBJ2-5	ASSQAVQETQY
TRBV28	few	TRBJ2-7	ATAGTVPYEQY
TRBV30	.	TRBJ2-1	AWAVSTVKF
TRBV29-1	.	TRBJ2-1	SVGDNEQF
TRBV30	.	TRBJ1-3	AWTEGEGSGNTIY
TRBV2	few	TRBJ2-1	ASRKQTDYNEQF
TRBV9	.	TRBJ2-7	ASSVGLAGTYEQY
TRBV30	.	TRBJ2-7	AWTHGSYEQY
TRBV5-1	few	TRBJ2-1	ASSLEASGSAYNEQF
TRBV9	once	TRBJ1-5	ASSVEGREGQPQH
TRBV2	few	TRBJ2-6	ASSEQGRSGANVLT
TRBV2	few	TRBJ2-5	ASRPGLAEETQY
TRBV23-1	few	TRBJ1-5	ASSQSGGTHQPQH
TRBV4-2	few	TRBJ2-2	ASSQRQVGELF
TRBV29-1	few	TRBJ2-1	SVDPSGAYNEQF
TRBV7-2	few	TRBJ2-3	ASSPRFDADTQY
TRBV9	.	TRBJ2-2	ASRRDKHTGELF
TRBV14	few	TRBJ2-2	ASSQAAAWWVGELF
TRBV7-9	.	TRBJ2-7	ASSYLAGASYEQY
TRBV30	.	TRBJ1-1	AWDVQGMNTEAF
TRBV7-9	.	TRBJ2-7	ASSLEPSGSQEQY